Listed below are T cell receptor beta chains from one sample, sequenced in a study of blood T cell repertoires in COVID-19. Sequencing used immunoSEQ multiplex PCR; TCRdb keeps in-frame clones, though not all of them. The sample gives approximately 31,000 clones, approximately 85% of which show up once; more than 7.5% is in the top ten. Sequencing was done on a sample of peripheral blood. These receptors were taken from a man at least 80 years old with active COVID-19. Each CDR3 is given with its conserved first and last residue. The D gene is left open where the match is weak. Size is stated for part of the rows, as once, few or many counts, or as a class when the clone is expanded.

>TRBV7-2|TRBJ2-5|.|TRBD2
TGTGCCACAACACCAGACAGCGGGGGGGTTTGGGAGACCCAGTACTTC
CATTPDSGGVWETQYF
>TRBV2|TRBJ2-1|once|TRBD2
TGTGCCAGCAGTGATAGCGGGGGGGCGATCTTC
CASSDSGGAIF
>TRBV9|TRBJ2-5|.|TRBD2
TGTGCCAGCAGCCCTAGGGGTAGCGGGGAGTGGGAGACCCAGTACTTC
CASSPRGSGEWETQYF
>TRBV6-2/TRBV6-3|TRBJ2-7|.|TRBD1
TGTGCCAGCAGTTTAGGGACAGGGACCGAGCAGTACTTC
CASSLGTGTEQYF
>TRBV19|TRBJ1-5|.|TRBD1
TGTGCCAGTAAGACAGGGGGTCAGCCCCAGCATTTT
CASKTGGQPQHF
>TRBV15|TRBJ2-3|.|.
TGTGCCACCAGCACTAGCGTCGCAGATACGCAGTATTTT
CATSTSVADTQYF
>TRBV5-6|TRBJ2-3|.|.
TGTGCCAGCAGCTTTAGGCAGGGATCAGATACGCAGTATTTT
CASSFRQGSDTQYF
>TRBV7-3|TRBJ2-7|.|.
TGTGCCAGCAGCCCCCAGGGAAAGATCTACGAGCAGTACTTC
CASSPQGKIYEQYF
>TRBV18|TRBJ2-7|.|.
TGTGCCAGCTCACCGGACCAGGGCCGTCGAGAGCAGTACTTC
CASSPDQGRREQYF
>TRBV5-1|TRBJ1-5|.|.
TGCGCCAGCAGCTTATATCCGGGAGTCCAGACCCAGCATTTT
CASSLYPGVQTQHF
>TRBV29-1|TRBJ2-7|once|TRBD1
TGCAGCACAAGACAGGGGGCTGCCTACGAGCAGTACTTC
CSTRQGAAYEQYF
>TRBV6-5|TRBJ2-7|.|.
TGTGCCAGCACCCCAGGGGTCCCCTACGAGCAGTACTTC
CASTPGVPYEQYF
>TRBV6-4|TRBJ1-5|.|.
TGTGCCAGCAGCCAACTACCAAAATCGACAGCGAACTATCAGCCCCAGCATTTT
CASSQLPKSTANYQPQHF
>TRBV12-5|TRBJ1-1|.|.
TGTGCTAGTGGCACCTCGGTGAACACTGAAGCTTTCTTT
CASGTSVNTEAFF
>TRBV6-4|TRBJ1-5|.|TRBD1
TGTGCCAGCATCGACAGGGGAAAAGCTCAGCCCCAGCATTTT
CASIDRGKAQPQHF
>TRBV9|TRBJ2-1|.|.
TGTGCCAGCAGCGGCCGCGTCGGGGGTTATGAGCAGTTCTTC
CASSGRVGGYEQFF
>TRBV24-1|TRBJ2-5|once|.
TGTGCCACCAGTGATCCGACTAGTGGGGAGACCCAGTACTTC
CATSDPTSGETQYF
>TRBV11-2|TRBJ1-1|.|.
TGTGCCAGCAGCTTATCACAGGCACCTATGAACACTGAAGCTTTCTTT
CASSLSQAPMNTEAFF
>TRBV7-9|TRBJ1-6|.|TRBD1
TGTGCCAGCAGCGTCGCACAGGGGGGGGATTCACCCCTCCACTTT
CASSVAQGGDSPLHF
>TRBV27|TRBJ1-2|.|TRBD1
TGTGCCAGCAGGTTAAGACAGGGCTCGCTCCTAGCTAACTATGGCTACACCTTC
CASRLRQGSLLANYGYTF
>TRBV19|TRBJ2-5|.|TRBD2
TGTGCCAGTAGTACCTGGAGTAGCGGGGGCCTAGGGGAGACCCAGTACTTC
CASSTWSSGGLGETQYF
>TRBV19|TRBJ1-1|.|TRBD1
TGTGCCAGTAGTTTGACAGGGTTGACGAACACTGAAGCTTTCTTT
CASSLTGLTNTEAFF
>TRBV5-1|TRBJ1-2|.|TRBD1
TGCGCCAGCAGCTTTCGGCCCCCGCCCGCCGGGACAGGGGGCGATGACTATGGCTACACCTTC
CASSFRPPPAGTGGDDYGYTF
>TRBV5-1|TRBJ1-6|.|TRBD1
TGCGCCAGCAGCGGACAGGATAATTCACCCCTCCACTTT
CASSGQDNSPLHF
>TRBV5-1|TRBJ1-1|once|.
TGCGCCAGCAGCTTAGCCGCTGACATCTACACTGAAGCTTTCTTT
CASSLAADIYTEAFF
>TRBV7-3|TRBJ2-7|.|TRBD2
TGTGCCAGCAGCTTGGGGCCGGGGGGACGGCTGGAGCAGTACTTC
CASSLGPGGRLEQYF
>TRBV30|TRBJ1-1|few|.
TGTGCCTGGAGTGTGCAGAAGAACACTGAAGCTTTCTTT
CAWSVQKNTEAFF
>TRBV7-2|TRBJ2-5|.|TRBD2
TGTGCCAGCAGCAAAGCGGGGGCCTTAGAGACCCAGTACTTC
CASSKAGALETQYF
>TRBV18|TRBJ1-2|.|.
TGTGCCAGCTCACCAACAACAGTCTGGACAAGTTATGGCTACACCTTC
CASSPTTVWTSYGYTF
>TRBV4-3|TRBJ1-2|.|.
TGCGCCAGCAGCCAAGAGATTGCGGGGATTCGTGGCTACACCTTC
CASSQEIAGIRGYTF
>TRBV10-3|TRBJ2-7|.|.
TGTGCCATCAGTCCAAGGTCAGTCAGGGGGACTTACGAGCAGTACTTC
CAISPRSVRGTYEQYF
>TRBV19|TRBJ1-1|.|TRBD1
TGTGCCAGTAGCTCTACCACAGGGGCCACTGAAGCTTTCTTT
CASSSTTGATEAFF
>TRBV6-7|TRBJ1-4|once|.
TGTGCCCAGCGTTGTTGCAGCCATAATGAAAAACTGTTTTTT
CAQRCCSHNEKLFF
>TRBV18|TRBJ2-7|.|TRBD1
TGTGCCAGCTCACTGGGACAGGGATACGAGCAGTACTTC
CASSLGQGYEQYF
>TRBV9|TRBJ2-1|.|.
TGTGCCAGCAGCCCTCAAGGGGGGGCCCCCAGCAATGAGCAGTTCTTC
CASSPQGGAPSNEQFF
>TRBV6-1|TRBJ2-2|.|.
TGTGCCAGCAGTGAATTTGGGGACACCTTTTTTTTCGGGGAGCTGTTTTTT
CASSEFGDTFFFGELFF
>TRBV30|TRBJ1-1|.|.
TGTGCCTGGAGGCTGGGGGGGAGTATCACTGAAGCTTTCTTT
CAWRLGGSITEAFF
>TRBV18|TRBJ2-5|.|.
TGTGCCAGCTCACCAGAGTCGGGTCGGGAGACCCAGTACTTC
CASSPESGRETQYF
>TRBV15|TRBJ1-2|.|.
TGTGCCACCAGCGGAAAAGTCCACGGGAACTACTATGGCTACACCTTC
CATSGKVHGNYYGYTF
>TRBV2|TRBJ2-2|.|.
TGTGCCAGCAGTGAAGGCCTAGCTGGCACCGGGGAGCTGTTTTTT
CASSEGLAGTGELFF
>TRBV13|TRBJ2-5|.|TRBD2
TGTGCCAGCAGTCACCCAAGCGGGGGGCCAGAGACCCAGTACTTC
CASSHPSGGPETQYF
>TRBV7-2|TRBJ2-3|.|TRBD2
TGTGCCAGCAGCCCCCGGGGAGCGGGGGGAACGCAGTATTTT
CASSPRGAGGTQYF
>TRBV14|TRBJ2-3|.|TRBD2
TGTGCCAGCAGCCCTGGAGAAGTAGCGGGGGGGCCGGATACGCAGTATTTT
CASSPGEVAGGPDTQYF
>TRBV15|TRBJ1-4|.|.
TGTGCCACCAGCAGAGATCGAGGTTATCCCGAAGGAAATGAAAAACTGTTTTTT
CATSRDRGYPEGNEKLFF
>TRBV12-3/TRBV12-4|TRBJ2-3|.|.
TGTGCCAGCAGGGTATCAGGGACAGATACGCAGTATTTT
CASRVSGTDTQYF
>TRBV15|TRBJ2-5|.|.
TGTGCCACCAGCAGAGATCCCGGGCCAGGGGCGGTGGAGACCCAGTACTTC
CATSRDPGPGAVETQYF
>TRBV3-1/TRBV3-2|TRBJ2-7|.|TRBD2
TGTGCCAGCAGCCACTCTACTAGCGGGAACTACGAGCAGTACTTC
CASSHSTSGNYEQYF
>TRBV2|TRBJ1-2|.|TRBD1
TGTGCCAGCAGTAGGGCGGGACAGGGAGACGGCTACACCTTC
CASSRAGQGDGYTF
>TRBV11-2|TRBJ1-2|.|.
TGTGCCAGCAGCCGCGGTTACTATGGCTACACCTTC
CASSRGYYGYTF